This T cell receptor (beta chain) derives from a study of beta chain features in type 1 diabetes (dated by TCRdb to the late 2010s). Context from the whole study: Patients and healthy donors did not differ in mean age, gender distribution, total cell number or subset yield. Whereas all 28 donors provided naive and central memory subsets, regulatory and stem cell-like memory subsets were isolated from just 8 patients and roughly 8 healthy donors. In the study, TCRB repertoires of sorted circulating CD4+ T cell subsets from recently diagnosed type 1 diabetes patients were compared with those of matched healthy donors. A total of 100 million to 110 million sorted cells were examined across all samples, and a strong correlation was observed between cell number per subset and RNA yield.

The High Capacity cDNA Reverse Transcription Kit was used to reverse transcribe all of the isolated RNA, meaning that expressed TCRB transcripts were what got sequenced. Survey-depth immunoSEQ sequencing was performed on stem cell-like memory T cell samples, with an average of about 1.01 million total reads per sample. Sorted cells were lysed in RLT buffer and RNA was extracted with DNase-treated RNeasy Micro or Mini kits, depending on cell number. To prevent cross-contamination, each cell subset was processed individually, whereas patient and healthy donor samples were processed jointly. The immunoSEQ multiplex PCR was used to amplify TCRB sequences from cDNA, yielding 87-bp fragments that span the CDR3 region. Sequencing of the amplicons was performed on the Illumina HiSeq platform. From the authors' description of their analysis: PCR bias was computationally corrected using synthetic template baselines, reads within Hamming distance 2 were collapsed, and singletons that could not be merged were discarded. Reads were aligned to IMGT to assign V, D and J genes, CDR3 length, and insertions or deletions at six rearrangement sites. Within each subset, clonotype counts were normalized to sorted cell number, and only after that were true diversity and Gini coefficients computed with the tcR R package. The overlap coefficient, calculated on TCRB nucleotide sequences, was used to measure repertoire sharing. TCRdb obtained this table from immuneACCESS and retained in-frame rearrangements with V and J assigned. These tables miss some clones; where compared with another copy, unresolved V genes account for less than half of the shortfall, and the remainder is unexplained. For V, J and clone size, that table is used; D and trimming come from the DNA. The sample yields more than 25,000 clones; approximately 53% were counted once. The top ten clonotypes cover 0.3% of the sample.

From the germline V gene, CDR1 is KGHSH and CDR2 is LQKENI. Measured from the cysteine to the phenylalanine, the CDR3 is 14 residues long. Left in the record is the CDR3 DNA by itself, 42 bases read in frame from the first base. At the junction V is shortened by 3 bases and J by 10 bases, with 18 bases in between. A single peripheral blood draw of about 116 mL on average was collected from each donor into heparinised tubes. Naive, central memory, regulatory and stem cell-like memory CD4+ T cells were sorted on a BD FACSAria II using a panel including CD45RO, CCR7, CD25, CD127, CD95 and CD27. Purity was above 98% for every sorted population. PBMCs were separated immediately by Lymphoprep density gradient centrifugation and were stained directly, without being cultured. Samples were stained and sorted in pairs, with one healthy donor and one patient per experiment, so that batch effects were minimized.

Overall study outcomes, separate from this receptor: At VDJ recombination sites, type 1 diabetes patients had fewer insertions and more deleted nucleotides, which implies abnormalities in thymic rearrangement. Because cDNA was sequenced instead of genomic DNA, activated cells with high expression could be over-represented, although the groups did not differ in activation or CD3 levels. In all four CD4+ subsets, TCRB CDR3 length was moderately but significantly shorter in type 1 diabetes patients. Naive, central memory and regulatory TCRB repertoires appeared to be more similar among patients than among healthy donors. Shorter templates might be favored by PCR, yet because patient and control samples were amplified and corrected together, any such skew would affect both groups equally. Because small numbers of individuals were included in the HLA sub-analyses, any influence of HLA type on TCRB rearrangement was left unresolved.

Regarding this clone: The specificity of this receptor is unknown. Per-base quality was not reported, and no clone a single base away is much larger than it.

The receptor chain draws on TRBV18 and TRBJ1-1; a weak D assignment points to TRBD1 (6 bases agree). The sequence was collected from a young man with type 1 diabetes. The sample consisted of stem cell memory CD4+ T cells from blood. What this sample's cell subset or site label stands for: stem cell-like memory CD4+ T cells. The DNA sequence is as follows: TGTGCCAGCTCACCCGGACAGTGGGGCATGGGAGCTTTCTTT. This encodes CASSPGQWGMGAFF.